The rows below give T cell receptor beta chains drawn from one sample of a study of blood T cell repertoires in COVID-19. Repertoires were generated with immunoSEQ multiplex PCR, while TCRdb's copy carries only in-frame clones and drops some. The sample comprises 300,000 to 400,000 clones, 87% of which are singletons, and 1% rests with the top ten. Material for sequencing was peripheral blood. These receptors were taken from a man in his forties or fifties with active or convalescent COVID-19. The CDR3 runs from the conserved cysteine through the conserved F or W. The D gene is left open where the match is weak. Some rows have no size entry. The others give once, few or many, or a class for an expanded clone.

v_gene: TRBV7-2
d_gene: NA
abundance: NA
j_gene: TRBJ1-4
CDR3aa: CASSFQLATNEKLFF
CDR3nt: TGTGCCAGCAGCTTCCAGTTGGCAACTAATGAAAAACTGTTTTTT

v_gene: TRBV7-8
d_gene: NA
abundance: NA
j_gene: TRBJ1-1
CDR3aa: CASSLVWGQTLNTEAFF
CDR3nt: TGTGCCAGCAGCTTAGTTTGGGGACAAACCTTGAACACTGAAGCTTTCTTT

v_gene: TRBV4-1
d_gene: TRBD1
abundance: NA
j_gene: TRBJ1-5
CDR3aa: CASSPGTGHQPQHF
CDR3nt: TGCGCCAGCAGCCCGGGGACAGGCCATCAGCCCCAGCATTTT

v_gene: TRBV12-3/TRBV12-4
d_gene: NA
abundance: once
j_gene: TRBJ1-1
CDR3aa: CASSRLNTEAFF
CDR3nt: TGTGCCAGCAGTCGACTGAATACTGAAGCTTTCTTT

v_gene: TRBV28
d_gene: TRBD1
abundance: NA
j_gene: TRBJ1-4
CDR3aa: CASSSLTGRANEKLFF
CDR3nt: TGTGCCAGCAGTTCCCTGACAGGGCGTGCTAATGAAAAACTGTTTTTT

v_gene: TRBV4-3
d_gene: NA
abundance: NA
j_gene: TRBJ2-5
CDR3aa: CASSHEGQQETQYF
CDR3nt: TGCGCCAGCAGCCACGAGGGACAACAAGAGACCCAGTACTTC

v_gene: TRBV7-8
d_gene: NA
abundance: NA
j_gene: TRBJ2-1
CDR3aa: CASSLYLGEWNEQFF
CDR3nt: TGTGCCAGCAGCTTATATCTCGGGGAGTGGAATGAGCAGTTCTTC

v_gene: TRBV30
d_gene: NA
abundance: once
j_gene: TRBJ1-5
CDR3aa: CAWSPSGLNQPQHF
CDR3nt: TGTGCCTGGAGTCCCTCGGGATTAAATCAGCCCCAGCATTTT

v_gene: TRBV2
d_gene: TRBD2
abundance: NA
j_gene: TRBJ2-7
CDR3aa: CASSGLAGAWEQYF
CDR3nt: TGTGCCAGCAGTGGTCTAGCGGGAGCCTGGGAGCAGTACTTC

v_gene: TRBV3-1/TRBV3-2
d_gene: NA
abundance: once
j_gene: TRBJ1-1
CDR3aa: CASSRSAGEAFF
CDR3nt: TGTGCCAGCAGCCGATCGGCGGGGGAAGCTTTCTTT

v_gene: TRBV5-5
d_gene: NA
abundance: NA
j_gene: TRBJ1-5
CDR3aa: CASSTGTVDQPQHF
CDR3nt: TGTGCCAGCAGCACAGGGACGGTTGATCAGCCCCAGCATTTT

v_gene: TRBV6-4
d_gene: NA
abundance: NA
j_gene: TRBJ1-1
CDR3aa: CASSDSGGSEEAFF
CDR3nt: TGTGCCAGCAGTGACTCCGGGGGTAGTGAGGAAGCTTTCTTT

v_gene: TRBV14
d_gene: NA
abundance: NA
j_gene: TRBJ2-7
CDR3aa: CASSQGLTYEQYF
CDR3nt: TGTGCCAGCAGCCAAGGTCTTACCTACGAGCAGTACTTC

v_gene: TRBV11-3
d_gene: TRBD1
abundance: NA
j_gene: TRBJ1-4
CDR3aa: CASSGPGQIFLNEKLFF
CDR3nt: TGTGCCAGCAGCGGACCGGGACAGATCTTCCTTAATGAAAAACTGTTTTTT

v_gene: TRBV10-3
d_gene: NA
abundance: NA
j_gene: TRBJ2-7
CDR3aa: CAISESDWANYEQYF
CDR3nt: TGTGCCATCAGTGAGTCCGATTGGGCCAACTACGAGCAGTACTTC

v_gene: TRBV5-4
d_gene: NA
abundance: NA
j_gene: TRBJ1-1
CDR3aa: CASSGGRNTEAFF
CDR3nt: TGTGCCAGCAGCGGGGGGAGGAACACTGAAGCTTTCTTT

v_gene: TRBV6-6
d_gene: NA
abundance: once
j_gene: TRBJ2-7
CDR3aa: CASSYSLTPPRHEQYF
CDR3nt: TGTGCCAGCAGTTATTCCCTGACACCCCCACGCCACGAGCAGTACTTC

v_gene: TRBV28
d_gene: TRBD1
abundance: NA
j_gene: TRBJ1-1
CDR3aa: CASSATGQGNEAFF
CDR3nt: TGTGCCAGCAGCGCCACGGGACAGGGTAATGAAGCTTTCTTT

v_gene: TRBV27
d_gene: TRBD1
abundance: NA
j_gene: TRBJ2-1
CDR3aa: CASSSVYRGSYNEQFF
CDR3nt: TGTGCCAGCAGTTCCGTCTACAGGGGTTCCTACAATGAGCAGTTCTTC

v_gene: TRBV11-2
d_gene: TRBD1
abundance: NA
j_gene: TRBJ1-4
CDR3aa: CASSSQGQSNEKLFF
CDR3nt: TGTGCCAGCAGTTCTCAGGGACAGTCTAATGAAAAACTGTTTTTT

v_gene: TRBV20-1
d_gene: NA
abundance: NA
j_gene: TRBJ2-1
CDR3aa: CSAKAANEQFF
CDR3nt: TGCAGTGCTAAAGCGGCTAATGAGCAGTTCTTC

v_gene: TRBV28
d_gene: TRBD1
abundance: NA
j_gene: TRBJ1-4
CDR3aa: CASSRDRGLTNEKLFF
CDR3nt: TGTGCCAGCAGCAGGGACAGGGGGCTAACTAATGAAAAACTGTTTTTT

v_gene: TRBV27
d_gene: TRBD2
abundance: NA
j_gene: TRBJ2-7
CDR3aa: CASSFRAGVYSSYEQYF
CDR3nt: TGTGCCAGCAGTTTCCGAGCGGGGGTTTATAGCTCCTACGAGCAGTACTTC

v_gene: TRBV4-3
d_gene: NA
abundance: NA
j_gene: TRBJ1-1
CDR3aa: CASSQENLNTEAFF
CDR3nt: TGCGCCAGCAGCCAAGAAAACTTAAACACTGAAGCTTTCTTT

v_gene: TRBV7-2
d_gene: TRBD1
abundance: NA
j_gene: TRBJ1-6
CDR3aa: CASSLGQGYRSPLHF
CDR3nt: TGTGCCAGCAGCTTAGGACAGGGATATCGATCACCCCTCCACTTT

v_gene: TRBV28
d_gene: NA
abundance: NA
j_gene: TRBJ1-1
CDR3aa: CASRQSTGLVKAFF
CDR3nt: TGTGCCAGCAGACAGAGTACAGGGTTGGTGAAAGCTTTCTTT

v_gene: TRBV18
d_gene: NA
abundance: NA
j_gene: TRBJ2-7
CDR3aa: CASSPPSGVTSGEQYF
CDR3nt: TGTGCCAGCTCACCACCCTCAGGGGTCACATCGGGTGAGCAGTACTTC

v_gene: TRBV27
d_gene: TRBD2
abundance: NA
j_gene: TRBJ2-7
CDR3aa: CASSFYSGGGYREQYF
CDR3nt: TGTGCCAGCAGTTTTTATTCCGGCGGGGGTTACCGCGAGCAGTACTTC

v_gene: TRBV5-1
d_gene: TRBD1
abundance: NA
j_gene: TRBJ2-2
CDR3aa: CASSPGQSYTGELFF
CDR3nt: TGCGCCAGCAGCCCGGGACAGAGCTACACCGGGGAGCTGTTTTTT

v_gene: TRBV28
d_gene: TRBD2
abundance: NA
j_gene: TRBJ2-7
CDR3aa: CASSINVRTRVSYEQYF
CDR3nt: TGTGCCAGCAGCATCAATGTAAGGACTAGAGTTTCCTACGAGCAGTACTTC

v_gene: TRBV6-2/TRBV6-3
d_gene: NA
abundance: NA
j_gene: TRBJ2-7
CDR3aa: CASSYDSLQSSYEQYF
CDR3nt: TGTGCCAGCAGTTACGACAGCCTACAGAGCTCCTACGAGCAGTACTTC

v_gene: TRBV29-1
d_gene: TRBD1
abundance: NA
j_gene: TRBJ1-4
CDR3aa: CSVATDQGVGEKLFF
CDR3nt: TGCAGCGTTGCTACCGATCAGGGGGTTGGGGAAAAACTGTTTTTT

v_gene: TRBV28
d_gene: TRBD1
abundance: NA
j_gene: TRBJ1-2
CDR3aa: CASSSDRGFIYGYTF
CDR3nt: TGTGCCAGCAGTTCAGACAGGGGCTTCATATATGGCTACACCTTC

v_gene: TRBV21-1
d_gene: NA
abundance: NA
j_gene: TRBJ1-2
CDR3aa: CASTLKPGFLYGYTF
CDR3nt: TGTGCCAGCACCCTCAAGCCAGGTTTCCTCTATGGCTACACCTTC

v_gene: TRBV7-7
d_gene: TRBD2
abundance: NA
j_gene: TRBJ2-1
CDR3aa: CASSPWGLAENNEQFF
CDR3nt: TGTGCCAGCAGCCCATGGGGACTAGCGGAGAACAATGAGCAGTTCTTC

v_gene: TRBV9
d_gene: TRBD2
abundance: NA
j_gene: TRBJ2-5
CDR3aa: CASSPGLAGSQETQYF
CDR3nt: TGTGCCAGCAGCCCGGGACTAGCGGGGAGCCAAGAGACCCAGTACTTC

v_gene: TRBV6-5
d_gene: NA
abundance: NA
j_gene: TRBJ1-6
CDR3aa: CASSFMAAARSPLHF
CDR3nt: TGTGCCAGCAGTTTTATGGCCGCCGCACGCTCACCCCTCCACTTT

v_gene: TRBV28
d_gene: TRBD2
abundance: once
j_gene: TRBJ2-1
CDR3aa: CASSPPLRGGLDEQFF
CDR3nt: TGTGCCAGCAGCCCGCCCCTCCGGGGGGGCCTCGATGAGCAGTTCTTC

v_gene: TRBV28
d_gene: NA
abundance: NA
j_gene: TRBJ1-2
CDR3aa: CASSKGVGYGYTF
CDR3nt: TGTGCCAGCAGCAAAGGGGTGGGCTATGGCTACACCTTC

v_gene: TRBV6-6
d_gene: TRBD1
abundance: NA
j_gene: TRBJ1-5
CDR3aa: CASSYGTGGNQPQHF
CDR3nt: TGTGCCAGCAGTTACGGGACAGGGGGCAATCAGCCCCAGCATTTT

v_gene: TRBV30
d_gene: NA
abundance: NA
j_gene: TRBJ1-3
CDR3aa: CAWNQDRGSGNTIYF
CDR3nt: TGTGCCTGGAACCAGGACAGAGGCTCTGGAAACACCATATATTTT

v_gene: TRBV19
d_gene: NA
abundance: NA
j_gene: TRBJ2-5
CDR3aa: CASSTLATPQETQYF
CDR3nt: TGTGCCAGTAGTACACTAGCCACACCCCAAGAGACCCAGTACTTC